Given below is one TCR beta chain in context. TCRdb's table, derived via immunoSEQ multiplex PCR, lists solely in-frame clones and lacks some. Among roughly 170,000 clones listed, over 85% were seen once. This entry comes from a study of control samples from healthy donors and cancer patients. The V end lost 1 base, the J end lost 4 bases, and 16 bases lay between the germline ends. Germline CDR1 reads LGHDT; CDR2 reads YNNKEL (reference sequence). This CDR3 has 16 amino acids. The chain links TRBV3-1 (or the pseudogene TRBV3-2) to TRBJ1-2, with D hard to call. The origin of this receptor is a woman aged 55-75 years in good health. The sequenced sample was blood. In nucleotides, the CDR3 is TGTGCCAGCAGCCAAGGGATCCCCAGGACGCCCTATGGCTACACCTTC. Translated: CASSQGIPRTPYGYTF.